Shown below are 6 T cell receptor beta chains from a single sample sequenced in a study of blood T cells in healthy people across ages. Alongside a J-beta primer mix, a sample-barcoded 5' primer served in a second PCR lasting about 7 to 12 cycles. TCRdb passed the 5' RACE reads through MiXCR, listing each CDR3 protein once. The sample yields roughly 2 million distinct CDR3 sequences, around half seen once. Source material: blood. These receptors came from a woman in her thirties or forties in good health.

The J gene is TRBJ2-3, the V gene TRBV12-3 or TRBV12-4; possibly TRBD2 for D (6 bases). Trimming removed 2 bases at V and 4 bases at J, with 13 bases between. The CDR3 is 15 amino acids. CDR3 nucleotides: TGTGCCAGCAGTTTAATATCGGGACTCGCAGATACGCAGTATTTT. This translates into CASSLISGLADTQYF.

The table lists this clonotype with a count of one. V and J are TRBV9 and TRBJ1-6; 7 nucleotides agree with TRBD1. The CDR3 is made up of 15 amino acids. J lost 10 bases, V lost 2 bases, and 9 bases had no gene match. Germline CDR1 reads SGDLS; CDR2 reads YYNGEE. This CDR3 is CASSVRQGLGSPLHF. The CDR3, as DNA: TGTGCCAGCAGCGTCCGACAGGGCCTAGGATCACCCCTCCACTTT.

V usage is TRBV7-9 and J usage is TRBJ2-1, with D unclear. The germline V and J ends were trimmed by 2 bases and 4 bases, with 21 bases remaining between them. CDR3 length: 18 residues. CDR1 and CDR2 (germline): SEHNR, FQNEAQ (reference sequence). The CDR3: CASSLRLGSQEPYNEQFF. CDR3 bases: TGTGCCAGCAGCTTACGGTTGGGCTCTCAGGAACCGTACAATGAGCAGTTCTTC.

The chain links TRBV2 to TRBJ1-4; D possibly corresponds to TRBD1 (5 bases). The CDR3 consists of 15 residues. Trimming stripped 6 bases from V and 8 bases from J, with 19 bases between. In germline, CDR1 is SNHLY, CDR2 FYNNEI. Here the CDR3 DNA reads TGTGCCAGCAGGGAAACAGGATTCGTAGACGAAAAACTGTTTTTT. It specifies CASRETGFVDEKLFF.

V is TRBV6-6 and J is TRBJ1-1; TRBD1 is a possible D gene (6 bases). This CDR3 has 15 amino acids. Germline V CDR1 and CDR2: MNHNY, SVGAGI (reference sequence). Trimming stripped 4 bases from V and 0 bases from J, with 12 bases between. The CDR3 loop reads CASSSRTEVNTEAFF. Here the CDR3 DNA reads TGTGCCAGCAGTTCCAGGACAGAGGTGAACACTGAAGCTTTCTTT.

This chain links TRBV4-2 with TRBJ2-2, with a weak D call TRBD2 (5 bases). Trimming removed 1 base from V and 0 bases from J, with 15 bases in between. The CDR3 sequence is 18 residues long. Germline CDR1 and CDR2: LGHNA and YNFKEQ. DNA of the CDR3: TGTGCCAGCAGCCAAGTTGGGAGAAACTACGCGAACACCGGGGAGCTGTTTTTT. Residues: CASSQVGRNYANTGELFF.